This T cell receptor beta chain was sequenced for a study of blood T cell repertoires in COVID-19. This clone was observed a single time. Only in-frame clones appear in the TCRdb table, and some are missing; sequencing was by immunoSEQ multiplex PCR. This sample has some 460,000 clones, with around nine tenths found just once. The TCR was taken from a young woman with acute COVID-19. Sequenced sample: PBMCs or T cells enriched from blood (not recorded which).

CDR3 bases: TGTGCCAGCTCCCGGGGGACTAGCGGGGCGGGTGAGCAGTTCTTC. Its protein product is CASSRGTSGAGEQFF. J is TRBJ2-1 and V is TRBV14, with 13 bases that match TRBD2. Trimming took 8 bases from V and 9 from J; bases not matched to a gene: 10. This CDR3 region has 15 residues. The germline V gene encodes CDR1 SGHDN and CDR2 FVKESK.